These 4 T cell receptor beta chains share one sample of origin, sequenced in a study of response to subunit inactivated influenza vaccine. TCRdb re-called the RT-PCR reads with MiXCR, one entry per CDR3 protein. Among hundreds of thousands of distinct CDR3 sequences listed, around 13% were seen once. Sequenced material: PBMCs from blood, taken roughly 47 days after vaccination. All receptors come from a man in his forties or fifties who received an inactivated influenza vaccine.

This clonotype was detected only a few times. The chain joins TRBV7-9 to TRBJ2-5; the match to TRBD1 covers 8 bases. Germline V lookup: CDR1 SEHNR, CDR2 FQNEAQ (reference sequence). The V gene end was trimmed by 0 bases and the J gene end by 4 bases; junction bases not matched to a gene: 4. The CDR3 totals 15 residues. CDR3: CASSLAGQGTETQYF. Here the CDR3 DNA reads TGTGCCAGCAGCTTAGCTGGACAGGGAACAGAGACCCAGTACTTC.

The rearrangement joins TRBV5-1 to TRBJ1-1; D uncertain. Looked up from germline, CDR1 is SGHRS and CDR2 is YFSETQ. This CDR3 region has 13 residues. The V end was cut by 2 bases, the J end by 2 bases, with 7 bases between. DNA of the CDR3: TGCGCCAGCAGCTTCAACAGCAACACTGAAGCTTTCTTT. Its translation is CASSFNSNTEAFF.

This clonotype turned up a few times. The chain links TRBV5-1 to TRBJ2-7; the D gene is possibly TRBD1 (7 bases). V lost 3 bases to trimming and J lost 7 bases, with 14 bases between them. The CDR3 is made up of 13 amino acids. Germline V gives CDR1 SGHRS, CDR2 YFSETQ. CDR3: CASSSGQAGEQYF. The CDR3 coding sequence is TGCGCCAGCAGCTCCGGACAGGCGGGGGAGCAGTACTTC. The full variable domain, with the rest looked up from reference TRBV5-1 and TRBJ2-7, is KAGVTQTPRYLIKTRGQQVTLSCSPISGHRSVSWYQQTPGQGLQFLFEYFSETQRNKGNFPGRFSGRQFSNSRSEMNVSTLELGDSALYLCASSSGQAGEQYFGPGTRLTVT.

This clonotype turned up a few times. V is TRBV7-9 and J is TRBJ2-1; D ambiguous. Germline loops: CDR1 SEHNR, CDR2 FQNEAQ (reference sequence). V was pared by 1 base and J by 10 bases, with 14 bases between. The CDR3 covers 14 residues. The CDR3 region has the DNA TGTGCCAGCAGCTTAGAGATTAGATCTCGGGAGCAGTTCTTC. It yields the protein CASSLEIRSREQFF.